This T cell receptor (beta chain) was profiled in a study of blood T cells in healthy people across ages. The second PCR ran roughly 7 to 12 cycles with a sample-barcoded 5' primer and J-beta primers. TCRdb independently ran MiXCR on the 5' RACE reads; one entry per CDR3 protein. The table records 600,000 to 850,000 distinct CDR3 sequences, 25% of them present only once. From germline, CDR1 is SEHNR and CDR2 FQNEAQ (reference sequence). The CDR3 length is 15 residues. With 5 bases clipped from V and 7 bases from J, the junction kept 10 bases outside the gene matches. The same data also contributed to another study, on T cells of mothers and their children.

The chain combines TRBV7-9 with TRBJ2-5; 10 bases agree with TRBD2. This clonotype was obtained from a boy aged 10-17 years in good health. Sequences were obtained from blood. The CDR3 bases are TGTGCCAGCAGCCCCCCAGCGGGAGGGCCGTGGACCCAGTACTTC. Its protein is CASSPPAGGPWTQYF.